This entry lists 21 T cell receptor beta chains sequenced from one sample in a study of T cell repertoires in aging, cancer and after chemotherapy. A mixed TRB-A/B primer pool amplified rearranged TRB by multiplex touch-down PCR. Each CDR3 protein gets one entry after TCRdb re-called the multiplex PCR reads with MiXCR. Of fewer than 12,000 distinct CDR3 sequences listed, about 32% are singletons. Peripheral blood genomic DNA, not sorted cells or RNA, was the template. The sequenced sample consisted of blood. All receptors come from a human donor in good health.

The CDR3: CASSSTSGYYEQYF. The CDR3 nucleotides are TGTGCCAGCAGTTCTACTAGCGGATACTACGAGCAGTACTTC. The chain has TRBV6-1 and TRBJ2-7; 8 bases fit TRBD2. The V gene end was trimmed by 5 bases and the J gene end by 3 bases; junction bases not matched to a gene: 6. The CDR3 is made up of 14 amino acids. Germline V gives CDR1 MNHNS, CDR2 SASEGT.

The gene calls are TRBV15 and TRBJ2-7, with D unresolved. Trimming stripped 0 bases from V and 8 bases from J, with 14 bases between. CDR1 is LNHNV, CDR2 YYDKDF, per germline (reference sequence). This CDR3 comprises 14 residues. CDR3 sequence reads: CATSREGPHDKQYF. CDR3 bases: TGTGCCACCAGCAGAGAAGGTCCCCACGATAAGCAGTACTTC.

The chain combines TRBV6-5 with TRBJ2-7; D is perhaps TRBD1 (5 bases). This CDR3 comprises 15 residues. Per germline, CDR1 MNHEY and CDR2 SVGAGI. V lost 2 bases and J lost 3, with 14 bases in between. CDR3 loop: CASSYGNYQGYEQYF. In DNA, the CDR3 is TGTGCCAGCAGTTACGGAAACTATCAGGGCTACGAGCAGTACTTC.

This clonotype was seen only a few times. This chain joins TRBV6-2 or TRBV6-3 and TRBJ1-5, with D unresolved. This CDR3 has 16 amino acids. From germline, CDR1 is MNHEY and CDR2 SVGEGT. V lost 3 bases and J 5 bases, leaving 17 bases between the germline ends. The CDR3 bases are TGTGCCAGCAGTTATCGGCAGACCCTTGAAGATCAGCCCCAGCATTTT. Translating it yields CASSYRQTLEDQPQHF.

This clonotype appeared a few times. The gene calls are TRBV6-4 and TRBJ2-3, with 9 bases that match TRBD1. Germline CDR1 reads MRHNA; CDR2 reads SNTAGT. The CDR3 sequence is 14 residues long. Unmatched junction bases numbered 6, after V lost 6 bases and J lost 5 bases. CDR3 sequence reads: CASSRDRAGDTQYF. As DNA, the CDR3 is TGTGCCAGCAGCCGGGACAGGGCTGGAGATACGCAGTATTTT.

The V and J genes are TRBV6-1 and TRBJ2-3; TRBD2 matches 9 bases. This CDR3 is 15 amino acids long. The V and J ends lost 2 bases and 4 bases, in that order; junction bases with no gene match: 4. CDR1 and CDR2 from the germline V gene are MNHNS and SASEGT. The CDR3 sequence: CASSELAGGPDTQYF. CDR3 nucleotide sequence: TGTGCCAGCAGTGAACTCGCGGGAGGGCCAGATACGCAGTATTTT.

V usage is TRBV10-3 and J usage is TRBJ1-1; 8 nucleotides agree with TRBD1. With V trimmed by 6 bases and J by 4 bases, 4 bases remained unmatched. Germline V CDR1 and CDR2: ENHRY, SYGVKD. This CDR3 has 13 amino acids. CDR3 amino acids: CAIRDRVGTEAFF. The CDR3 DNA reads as TGTGCCATCAGGGACAGGGTGGGCACTGAAGCTTTCTTT.

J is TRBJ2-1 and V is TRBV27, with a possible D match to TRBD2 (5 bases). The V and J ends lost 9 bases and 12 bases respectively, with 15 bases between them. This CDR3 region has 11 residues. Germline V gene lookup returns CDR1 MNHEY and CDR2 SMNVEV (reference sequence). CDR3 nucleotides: TGTGCCAGGGCTTCAGGAGAGGGGCAGTTCTTC. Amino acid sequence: CARASGEGQFF.

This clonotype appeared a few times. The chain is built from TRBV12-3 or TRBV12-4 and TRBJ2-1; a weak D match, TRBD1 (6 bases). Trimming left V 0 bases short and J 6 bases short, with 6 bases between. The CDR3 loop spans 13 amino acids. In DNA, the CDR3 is TGTGCCAGCAGTTTAGCAGGGGGCAATGAGCAGTTCTTC. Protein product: CASSLAGGNEQFF.

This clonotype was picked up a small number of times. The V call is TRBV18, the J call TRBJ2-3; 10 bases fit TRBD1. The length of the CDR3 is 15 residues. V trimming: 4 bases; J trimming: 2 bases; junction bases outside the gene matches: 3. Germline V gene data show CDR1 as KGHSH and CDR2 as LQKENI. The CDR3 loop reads CASSRGQGVTDTQYF. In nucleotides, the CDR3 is TGTGCCAGCTCACGAGGACAGGGGGTCACAGATACGCAGTATTTT.

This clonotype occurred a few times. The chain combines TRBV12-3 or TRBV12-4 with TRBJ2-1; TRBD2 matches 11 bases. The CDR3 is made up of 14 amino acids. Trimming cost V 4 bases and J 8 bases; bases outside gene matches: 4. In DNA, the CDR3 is TGTGCCAGCAGTTATAGCGGGGGGGCGGATGAGCAGTTCTTC. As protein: CASSYSGGADEQFF.

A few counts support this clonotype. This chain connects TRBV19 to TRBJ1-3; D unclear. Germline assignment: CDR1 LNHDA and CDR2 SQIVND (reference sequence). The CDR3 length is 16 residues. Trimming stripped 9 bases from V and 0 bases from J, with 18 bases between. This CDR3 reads CASHNPDLLSGNTIYF. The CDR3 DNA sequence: TGTGCCAGCCACAATCCGGATCTCCTCTCTGGAAACACCATATATTTT.

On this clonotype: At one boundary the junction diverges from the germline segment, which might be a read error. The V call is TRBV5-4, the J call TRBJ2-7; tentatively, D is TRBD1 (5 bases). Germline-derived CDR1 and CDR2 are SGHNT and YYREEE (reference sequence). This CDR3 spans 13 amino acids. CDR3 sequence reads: CASSLPTDYEQYF. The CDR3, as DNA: TGCGCCAGCAGCTTGCCGACAGACTACGAGCAGTACTTC.

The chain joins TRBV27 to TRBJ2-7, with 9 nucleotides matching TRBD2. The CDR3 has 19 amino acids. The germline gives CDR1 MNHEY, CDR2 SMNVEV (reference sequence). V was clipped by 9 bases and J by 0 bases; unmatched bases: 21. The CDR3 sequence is CARNPCAGGPGYGSYEQYF. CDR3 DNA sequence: TGTGCCAGGAACCCATGTGCGGGAGGGCCGGGGTACGGCTCCTACGAGCAGTACTTC.

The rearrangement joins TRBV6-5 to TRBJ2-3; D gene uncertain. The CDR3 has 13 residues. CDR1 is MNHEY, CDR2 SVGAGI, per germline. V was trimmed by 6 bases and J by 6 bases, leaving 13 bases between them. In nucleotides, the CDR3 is TGTGCCAGCAGCTTAGGCATAGGGGATACGCAGTATTTT. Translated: CASSLGIGDTQYF.

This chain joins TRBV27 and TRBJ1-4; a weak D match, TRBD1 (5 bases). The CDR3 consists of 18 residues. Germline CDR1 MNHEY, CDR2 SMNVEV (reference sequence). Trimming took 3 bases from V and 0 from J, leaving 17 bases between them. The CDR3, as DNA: TGTGCCAGCAGTTTCCGGGGCGGGGTACTTGCAACTAATGAAAAACTGTTTTTT. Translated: CASSFRGGVLATNEKLFF.

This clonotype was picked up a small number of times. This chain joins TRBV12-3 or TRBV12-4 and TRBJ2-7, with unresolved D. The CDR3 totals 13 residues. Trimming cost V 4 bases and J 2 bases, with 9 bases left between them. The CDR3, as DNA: TGTGCCAGCAGTTGGGCACCCACCTACGAGCAGTACTTC. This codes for CASSWAPTYEQYF.

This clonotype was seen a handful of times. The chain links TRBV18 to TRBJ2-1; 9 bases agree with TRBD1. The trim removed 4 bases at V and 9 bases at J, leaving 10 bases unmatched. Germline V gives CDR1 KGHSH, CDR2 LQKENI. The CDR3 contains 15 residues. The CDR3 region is CASSRSPGQGSEQFF. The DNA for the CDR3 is TGTGCCAGCTCACGCAGTCCGGGACAGGGAAGTGAGCAGTTCTTC.

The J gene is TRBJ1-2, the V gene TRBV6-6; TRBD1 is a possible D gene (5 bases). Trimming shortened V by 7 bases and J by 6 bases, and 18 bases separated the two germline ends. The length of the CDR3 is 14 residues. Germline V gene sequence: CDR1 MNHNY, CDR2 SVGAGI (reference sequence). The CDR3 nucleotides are TGTGCCAGCAATTTAGCCCGGGGCCAAGATGGCTACACCTTC. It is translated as CASNLARGQDGYTF.

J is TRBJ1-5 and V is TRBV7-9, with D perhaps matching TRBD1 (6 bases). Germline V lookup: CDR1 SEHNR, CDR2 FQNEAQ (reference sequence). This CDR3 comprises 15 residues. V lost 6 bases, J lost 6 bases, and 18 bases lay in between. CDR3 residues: CASRPAGGGFQPQHF. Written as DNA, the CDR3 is TGTGCCAGCAGGCCCGCCGGGGGGGGCTTTCAGCCCCAGCATTTT.

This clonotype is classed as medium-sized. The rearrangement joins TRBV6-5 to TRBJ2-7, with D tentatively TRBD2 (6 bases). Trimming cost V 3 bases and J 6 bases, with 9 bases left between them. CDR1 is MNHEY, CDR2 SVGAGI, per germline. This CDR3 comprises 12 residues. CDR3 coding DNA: TGTGCCAGCAGTTATGCGGAGGGCGAGCAGTACTTC. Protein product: CASSYAEGEQYF.